This T cell receptor beta chain was retrieved from a study of Ad26.COV2.S vaccination and SARS-CoV-2 variants. Study-wide context: Once or twice, 56 days apart, Ad26.COV2.S was delivered intramuscularly.

The CDR3 is 14 residues long. Deletions cut 4 bases from V and 2 bases from J, with 11 bases between. CDR1 is SGHKS and CDR2 is YYEKEE in the germline V gene (reference sequence). This clone was found once. No antigen is known for it. Treatment described: around 19 received Ad26.COV2.S at low or high dose, single or two shots; several received placebo; per-sample allocation not given. Day 63 after the first injection of vaccine or placebo was the sampling time. In the vaccine, an Ad26 vector expressed the SARS-CoV-2 spike of the Wuhan strain. Profiling relied on immunoSEQ multiplex PCR, and the TCRdb table lists in-frame clones only, not all of them. This table holds some 340,000 clones, about 86% found once. General study points: Researchers reported similar non-spike TCR breadth in vaccine and placebo recipients.

This sequence was found in a person between 18 and 65 years old who received the Ad26.COV2.S COVID-19 vaccine or a placebo. The rearrangement uses TRBV5-5 and TRBJ2-3; D gene unclear. This material consisted of peripheral blood, taken in a trial of Ad26.COV2.S vaccine versus placebo. In DNA, the CDR3 is TGTGCCAGCAGCCTGGTCCAGCCCACAGATACGCAGTATTTT. It encodes CASSLVQPTDTQYF.